This TCR beta chain was profiled in a study of cytomegalovirus exposure and HLA in healthy donors. A multiplex PCR was run with 60 Vbeta primers and 13 Jbeta primers. Measured with immunoSEQ multiplex PCR; TCRdb has only the in-frame clones, and not every one. The table lists about 230,000 clones, around four fifths of them singletons. The CDR3 consists of 20 residues. With 2 bases clipped from V and 4 bases from J, the junction kept 16 bases outside the gene matches. The V gene's germline CDR1 is SGHTA and CDR2 FQGTGA. This receptor was obtained from a woman in her thirties or forties in good health and CMV-seronegative. The sequenced material came from PBMCs. The chain uses TRBV7-3 and TRBJ2-1, with 11 bases lining up with TRBD2. The CDR3 region is CASSLRGSSGGAGSYNEQFF. The CDR3 DNA follows: TGTGCCAGCAGCTTACGAGGGAGTAGCGGGGGGGCCGGGTCGTACAATGAGCAGTTCTTC.